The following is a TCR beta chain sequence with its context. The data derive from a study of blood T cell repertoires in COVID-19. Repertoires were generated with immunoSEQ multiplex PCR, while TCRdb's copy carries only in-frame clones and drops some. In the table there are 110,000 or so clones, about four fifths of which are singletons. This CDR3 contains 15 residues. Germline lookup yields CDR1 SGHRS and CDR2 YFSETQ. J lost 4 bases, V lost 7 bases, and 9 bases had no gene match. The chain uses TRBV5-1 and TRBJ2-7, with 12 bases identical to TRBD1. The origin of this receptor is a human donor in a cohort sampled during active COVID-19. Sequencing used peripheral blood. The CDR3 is CASSWGTGGFYEQYF. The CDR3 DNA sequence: TGCGCCAGCTCCTGGGGGACAGGGGGCTTTTACGAGCAGTACTTC.